The 16 T cell receptor beta chains below all came from one sample that was sequenced in a study of T cell repertoires in cytomegalovirus infection. TCRdb recomputed calls from the reads with MiXCR, one row per CDR3 protein. Of 60,000 to 85,000 distinct CDR3 sequences listed, 20% to 25% were seen once; the top ten hold 60% to 80%. For these TCRs, the target antigens are not known. Sequenced sample: PBMCs, sequenced either directly or after in vitro stimulation (not recorded which). The receptor source for this set is a human donor in good health (CMV status not recorded). Some clones in this sample may be carry-over from other donors' samples.

This clonotype was picked up a small number of times. This chain links TRBV11-1 with TRBJ2-1; no clear D gene. Germline CDR1 reads SGHAT; CDR2 reads FQDESV (reference sequence). The CDR3 length is 12 residues. The germline V and J ends were trimmed by 0 bases and 11 bases, with 8 bases remaining between them. This chain's CDR3 is CASSLALSKQFF. In DNA, the CDR3 is TGTGCCAGCAGCTTAGCGCTCAGTAAGCAGTTCTTC.

This clonotype was counted at least ten times. V usage is TRBV7-2 and J usage is TRBJ1-5, with D perhaps matching TRBD1 (5 bases). CDR3 length: 17 residues. In germline, CDR1 is SGHTA, CDR2 FQGNSA. The V and J ends lost 6 bases and 4 bases respectively, with 22 bases between them. CDR3 sequence: CASSRDGSLGGNQPQHF. The CDR3 nucleotides read TGTGCCAGCAGTCGCGACGGGAGTCTTGGGGGGAATCAGCCCCAGCATTTT.

This rearrangement joins TRBV28 to TRBJ2-3; 7 nucleotides match TRBD1. J was trimmed by 5 bases and V by 5 bases; bases with no gene match: 4. CDR1 and CDR2 (germline): MDHEN, SYDVKM. The CDR3 has 13 amino acids. CDR3 protein: CASSTGVRDTQYF. The CDR3 DNA sequence: TGTGCCAGCAGTACAGGGGTGAGAGATACGCAGTATTTT.

CDR3 DNA sequence: TGTGCCAGCAGCTTAAGGGCAGGGAAAGAGACCCAGTACTTC. This translates into CASSLRAGKETQYF. The chain combines TRBV7-2 with TRBJ2-5; TRBD1 might be the D (5 bases). Germline assignment: CDR1 SGHTA and CDR2 FQGNSA. The length of the CDR3 is 14 residues. With 2 bases removed from V and 3 bases from J, the gap between germline ends came to 10 bases. Variable domain in full (rest from reference TRBV7-2 and TRBJ2-5): GAGVSQSPSNKVTEKGKDVELRCDPISGHTALYWYRQSLGQGLEFLIYFQGNSAPDKSGLPSDRFSAERTGGSVSTLTIQRTQQEDSAVYLCASSLRAGKETQYFGPGTRLLVL.

Many counts were recorded for this clonotype. V is TRBV25-1 and J is TRBJ2-1; D uncertain. Germline-derived CDR1 and CDR2 are MGHDK and SYGVNS. Between the trimmed V and J ends, which lost 4 bases and 7 bases, there was a span of 8 bases. The CDR3 is made up of 12 amino acids. The CDR3 DNA is TGTGCCAGCAGTGTTCTGGGGAATGAGCAGTTCTTC. Translated: CASSVLGNEQFF.

This chain joins TRBV6-2 or TRBV6-3 and TRBJ1-5; possibly TRBD1 for D (6 bases). Germline assignment: CDR1 MNHEY and CDR2 SVGEGT. Trimming removed 8 bases at V and 7 bases at J, with 24 bases between. This CDR3 is 16 amino acids long. CDR3 in amino acids: CASRDGGQGRGQPQHF. DNA for the CDR3: TGTGCCAGCCGCGACGGGGGGCAGGGGAGGGGGCAGCCCCAGCATTTT.

This sequence joins TRBV11-2 and TRBJ2-7; tentatively, D is TRBD1 (5 bases). CDR3 length: 15 residues. Germline V gene data show CDR1 as SGHAT and CDR2 as FQNNGV. Trimming stripped 0 bases from V and 2 bases from J, with 11 bases between. The CDR3 bases are TGTGCCAGCAGCTTAGAAGGGGATCCCACCTACGAGCAGTACTTC. The encoded protein is CASSLEGDPTYEQYF.

The chain combines TRBV6-5 with TRBJ2-3; a weak D match, TRBD2 (5 bases). Germline V gives CDR1 MNHEY, CDR2 SVGAGI. The CDR3 runs 13 residues. The V gene lost 7 bases and the J gene lost 3 bases, with 11 bases spanning the gap. This chain's CDR3 is CASKRTRTDTQYF. CDR3 coding DNA: TGTGCCAGCAAACGAACTAGAACAGATACGCAGTATTTT.

In its sample, this clonotype was seen many times. This chain uses TRBV7-2 with TRBJ2-3; D perhaps matches TRBD1 (6 bases). Trimming took off 2 bases at V and 9 bases at J, with 18 bases between the two ends. This CDR3 is built from 15 residues. CDR1 is SGHTA, CDR2 FQGNSA, per germline. The CDR3 loop is CASSLPGQGWRTQYF. The CDR3 coding sequence is TGTGCCAGCAGCTTACCGGGACAAGGTTGGCGAACGCAGTATTTT.

This clonotype was observed at least ten times. J is TRBJ1-1 and V is TRBV6-5, with TRBD1 as a possible D gene (6 bases). CDR3 length equals 14 residues. V lost 2 bases and J lost 5, with 12 bases in between. The germline V gene encodes CDR1 MNHEY and CDR2 SVGAGI. DNA for the CDR3: TGTGCCAGCAGTTACGCGGGGGGGGCTACTGAAGCTTTCTTT. It codes for CASSYAGGATEAFF.

This clonotype was recorded many times. The V gene is TRBV12-3 or TRBV12-4, the J gene TRBJ1-2, with D perhaps matching TRBD1 (6 bases). The CDR3 runs 14 residues. V lost 6 bases and J 4 bases, leaving 15 bases between the germline ends. CDR3 in amino acids: CASSDDRPSYGYTF. The CDR3 region has the DNA TGTGCCAGCAGCGATGACAGGCCTAGCTATGGCTACACCTTC.

In this sample, this clonotype turned up a few times. This rearrangement joins TRBV7-6 to TRBJ1-2, with a weak D call TRBD1 (5 bases). This CDR3 is 14 amino acids long. Deletions cut 2 bases from V and 8 bases from J, with 15 bases between. The germline CDR1 and CDR2 sequences are SGHVS and FNYEAQ. The CDR3 spells CASSLNQGEEGYTF. CDR3 sequence (DNA): TGTGCCAGCAGCTTAAATCAGGGAGAAGAAGGCTACACCTTC.

This clonotype was detected many times. This chain joins TRBV7-2 and TRBJ2-2, with D possibly TRBD2 on 6 matching bases. Germline V CDR1 and CDR2: SGHTA, FQGNSA. Trimming shortened V by 3 bases and J by 5 bases, and 22 bases separated the two germline ends. The CDR3 has 18 residues. For the CDR3, the DNA is TGTGCCAGCAGCTTCAGTGGACGAGGAGGGGTCAAAACCGGGGAGCTGTTTTTT. Its translation: CASSFSGRGGVKTGELFF.

This clonotype was seen a few times. The chain uses TRBV15 and TRBJ2-1; unclear D gene. The CDR3 contains 15 residues. Deletions cut 1 base from V and 0 bases from J, with 7 bases between. Germline lookup yields CDR1 LNHNV and CDR2 YYDKDF (reference sequence). As DNA, the CDR3 is TGTGCCACCAGCAGAGGAGGCAGCTCCTACAATGAGCAGTTCTTC. Its protein is CATSRGGSSYNEQFF. Using reference TRBV15 and TRBJ2-1 for the parts outside the CDR3, the full variable domain is DAMVIQNPRYQVTQFGKPVTLSCSQTLNHNVMYWYQQKSSQAPKLLFHYYDKDFNNEADTPDNFQSRRPNTSFCFLDIRSPGLGDTAMYLCATSRGGSSYNEQFFGPGTRLTVL.

This clonotype was seen a handful of times. The chain employs TRBV11-2 and TRBJ1-5; D gene uncertain. The CDR3 covers 13 residues. Trimming left V 1 base short and J 4 bases short, with 5 bases between. Germline values: CDR1 SGHAT, CDR2 FQNNGV. The CDR3 nucleotides read TGTGCCAGCAGCTTAGGGTTAAATCAGCCCCAGCATTTT. As protein: CASSLGLNQPQHF.

This rearrangement joins TRBV7-2 to TRBJ2-7; tentatively, D is TRBD1 (5 bases). Germline CDR1 SGHTA, CDR2 FQGNSA. V was pared by 5 bases and J by 3 bases, with 11 bases between. CDR3 size: 13 residues. CDR3 protein: CASSVDIYYEQYF. CDR3 bases: TGTGCCAGCAGCGTGGACATTTACTACGAGCAGTACTTC. Drawing the rest from reference TRBV7-2 and TRBJ2-7, the complete variable domain is GAGVSQSPSNKVTEKGKDVELRCDPISGHTALYWYRQSLGQGLEFLIYFQGNSAPDKSGLPSDRFSAERTGGSVSTLTIQRTQQEDSAVYLCASSVDIYYEQYFGPGTRLTVT.